This entry lists 2 T cell receptor beta chains sequenced from one sample in a study of cytomegalovirus exposure and HLA in healthy donors. Researchers ran the PCR with 60 Vbeta and 13 Jbeta primers. TCRdb keeps only in-frame clones here, not all; method: immunoSEQ multiplex PCR. The sample yields around 100,000 clones, approximately 84% seen once. The specimen was PBMCs. The receptors come from a man younger than 35 in good health and CMV-seronegative.

The chain employs TRBV7-6 and TRBJ2-5; possibly TRBD2 for D (5 bases). V lost 5 bases and J 13 bases, leaving 23 bases between the germline ends. The CDR3 runs to 14 residues. Germline CDR1 reads SGHVS; CDR2 reads FNYEAQ. The CDR3 reads CASSKALALQAAYF. The DNA for the CDR3 is TGTGCCAGCAGCAAAGCCCTGGCATTACAAGCGGCGTACTTC. Based on the CDR3 plus reference TRBV7-6 and TRBJ2-5, the full variable domain is GAGVSQSPRYKVTKRGQDVALRCDPISGHVSLYWYRQALGQGPEFLTYFNYEAQQDKSGLPNDRFSAERPEGSISTLTIQRTEQRDSAMYRCASSKALALQAAYFGPGTRLLVL.

The chain is built from TRBV28 and TRBJ1-2; a possible D gene is TRBD1 (5 bases). The CDR3 sequence is 15 residues long. In germline, CDR1 is MDHEN, CDR2 SYDVKM. Trimming took off 7 bases at V and 7 bases at J, with 22 bases between the two ends. The CDR3 protein is CASNYGRGSFRGYTF. The DNA of the CDR3 is TGTGCCAGCAACTACGGGCGGGGGAGCTTCCGTGGCTACACCTTC.